What follows are 12 T cell receptor beta chains derived from one specimen sequenced in a study of T cell repertoires in cytomegalovirus infection (dated by TCRdb to between 2018 and 2021). This sample's treatment or condition label indicates: in vitro stimulation with specific CMV peptide epitopes to enrich CMV-specific T cells. TCRdb lists the instrument as Illumina HiSeq 1500. The public reads were quality trimmed at Q25 with fastp and then assembled into clones with MiXCR by TCRdb, keeping productive beta chains. Entries are consolidated by CDR3 protein sequence, retaining the most common genes and DNA. This sample has 650,000 to 850,000 distinct CDR3 sequences in its table, and approximately 32% of those were observed once. The leading ten clones occupy around 12% of the sample. Their antigens remain unidentified. Source: cultured CD8+ T cells from PBMCs, taken from culture after CMV antigen stimulation. All receptors come from a human donor in good health (CMV status not recorded). Some clones in this sample may be carry-over from other donors' samples.

This sequence joins TRBV19 and TRBJ2-7; possibly TRBD1 for D (6 bases). Germline CDR1 LNHDA, CDR2 SQIVND (reference sequence). V was shortened by 6 bases and J by 0 bases, with 15 bases between the two germline ends. The CDR3 covers 15 residues. The CDR3 bases are TGTGCCAGTAGCCAGGACAGCCAACTCTCCTACGAGCAGTACTTC. Translation gives CASSQDSQLSYEQYF.

As to this clonotype: One end of the junction is discordant with germline, which a read error may explain. The chain links TRBV4-1 to TRBJ2-7; D call uncertain. CDR1 is MGHRA, CDR2 YSYEKL, per germline. CDR3 length: 15 residues. This chain's CDR3 is CASSQDPTLGYEQNF. CDR3 nucleotide sequence: TGCGCCAGCAGCCAAGATCCCACGCTCGGCTACGAGCAGAACTTC.

This clonotype came up a few times. The chain joins TRBV19 to TRBJ1-6, with a weak D call TRBD1 (5 bases). Germline V gene lookup returns CDR1 LNHDA and CDR2 SQIVND (reference sequence). V was cut by 4 bases and J by 4 bases, with 11 bases left in between. This CDR3 spans 15 amino acids. The CDR3 spells CASSNPGRYNSPLHF. CDR3 nucleotide sequence: TGTGCCAGTAGTAATCCGGGACGGTATAATTCACCCCTCCACTTT.

This clonotype has a handful of counts. The rearrangement joins TRBV28 to TRBJ2-5, with 7 bases identical to TRBD1. The CDR3 is made up of 14 amino acids. Germline CDR1 and CDR2: MDHEN and SYDVKM. The J segment lost 5 bases and the V segment lost 4 bases, leaving 7 bases of the junction unmatched. The CDR3 coding sequence is TGTGCCAGCAGTTCTAGAGGGGGCTGGGAGACCCAGTACTTC. This sequence encodes CASSSRGGWETQYF. Full variable domain (rest looked up from reference TRBV28 and TRBJ2-5): DVKVTQSSRYLVKRTGEKVFLECVQDMDHENMFWYRQDPGLGLRLIYFSYDVKMKEKGDIPEGYSVSREKKERFSLILESASTNQTSMYLCASSSRGGWETQYFGPGTRLLVL.

The chain has TRBV27 and TRBJ1-5; no clear D. The CDR3 extends over 15 amino acids. The germline gives CDR1 MNHEY, CDR2 SMNVEV (reference sequence). Trimming shortened V by 2 bases and J by 7 bases, and 15 bases separated the two germline ends. In nucleotides, the CDR3 is TGTGCCAGCAGTTTACTGGGCGGGGTGGAACAGCCCCAGCATTTT. Translating gives CASSLLGGVEQPQHF.

There are many counts of this clonotype. J is TRBJ2-3 and V is TRBV7-4, with TRBD2 matching 7 bases. Per germline, CDR1 SGHVT and CDR2 SQSDAQ. The CDR3 has 14 residues. With 2 bases clipped from V and 5 bases from J, the junction kept 4 bases outside the gene matches. The CDR3 bases are TGTGCCAGCAGCTTACAGCGGGGTGGAGATACGCAGTATTTT. Amino acid sequence: CASSLQRGGDTQYF.

The rearrangement joins TRBV6-1 to TRBJ1-1; D unresolved. Trimming removed 3 bases at V and 0 bases at J, with 8 bases between. The germline V gene encodes CDR1 MNHNS and CDR2 SASEGT. The CDR3 consists of 14 residues. DNA for the CDR3: TGTGCCAGCAGTGAGGTACACCTGAACACTGAAGCTTTCTTT. Its protein product is CASSEVHLNTEAFF.

This clonotype appeared a few times. The V and J genes are TRBV6-2 or TRBV6-3 and TRBJ1-5; no reliable D call. V lost 7 bases to trimming and J lost 2 bases, with 12 bases between them. Germline loops: CDR1 MNHEY, CDR2 SVGEGT. The CDR3 loop spans 14 amino acids. The CDR3 region is CASTRAWGNQPQHF. In DNA, the CDR3 is TGTGCCAGCACGAGGGCTTGGGGCAATCAGCCCCAGCATTTT.

This clonotype has more than one count but fewer than ten. The chain links TRBV7-3 to TRBJ2-1; TRBD2 aligns across 9 bases. V gave up 2 bases and J gave up 9 bases; unmatched junction bases: 8. There are 15 residues in the CDR3. The germline CDR1 and CDR2 sequences are SGHTA and FQGTGA. The CDR3: CASSLGGGGFVEQFF. CDR3 nucleotides: TGTGCCAGCAGCTTAGGCGGGGGGGGATTTGTTGAGCAGTTCTTC.

This clonotype was counted once. This sequence joins TRBV5-1 and TRBJ2-3, with D hard to call. The length of the CDR3 is 11 residues. Germline lookup yields CDR1 SGHRS and CDR2 YFSETQ. Between the trimmed V and J ends, which lost 5 bases and 5 bases, there was a span of 6 bases. In DNA, the CDR3 is TGCGCCAGCAGATGGGTAGATACGCAGTATTTT. Protein sequence: CASRWVDTQYF.

This clonotype was seen a few times. The rearrangement links TRBV24-1 to TRBJ2-6; D tentatively fits TRBD1 or TRBD2 (5 bases each). Germline assignment: CDR1 KGHDR and CDR2 SFDVKD. Trimming took off 3 bases at V and 0 bases at J, with 11 bases between the two ends. CDR3 size: 17 residues. CDR3 sequence reads: CATSDRGPFSGANVLTF. In nucleotides, the CDR3 is TGTGCCACCAGTGATCGGGGACCTTTCTCTGGGGCCAACGTCCTGACTTTC.

The chain links TRBV19 to TRBJ2-7, with 10 nucleotides matching TRBD2. Germline V gene data show CDR1 as LNHDA and CDR2 as SQIVND (reference sequence). CDR3 length: 14 amino acids. V dropped 6 bases and J dropped 4; count of bases not matched to a gene: 6. CDR3 protein: CASSHSGGAYEQYF. CDR3 sequence (DNA): TGTGCCAGTAGCCACAGCGGGGGGGCATACGAGCAGTACTTC.